This TCR beta chain was observed in a study of blood T cell repertoires in COVID-19. Trimming stripped 3 bases from V and 1 base from J, with 9 bases between. Germline CDR1 and CDR2: LGHDT and YNNKEL (reference sequence). The CDR3 runs 14 residues. The assay was immunoSEQ multiplex PCR, and TCRdb's table has in-frame clones only and misses some. The data hold some 300,000 clones, with roughly 91% observed a single time. Sequenced material: PBMCs or T cells enriched from blood (not recorded which). This TCR came from a woman aged 45-59 years who had been exposed to COVID-19. V and J are TRBV3-1 (or the pseudogene TRBV3-2) and TRBJ1-1; possible D gene TRBD1, 5 bases. CDR3 loop: CASSQKTGNTEAFF. CDR3 nucleotide sequence: TGTGCCAGCAGCCAGAAAACAGGGAACACTGAAGCTTTCTTT.